These 13 T cell receptor beta chains were sequenced from one sample in a study of blood T cell repertoires in COVID-19. Sequencing was performed with immunoSEQ multiplex PCR; in TCRdb, only in-frame clones are kept and a portion is missing. The sample lists some 260,000 clones, 88% occurring once. The sequenced sample was peripheral blood. The source of these receptors is a human donor in a cohort sampled during active COVID-19.

The chain carries TRBV12-3 or TRBV12-4 and TRBJ1-2, with a tentative D call TRBD1 (6 bases). Trimming took 3 bases from V and 8 from J, leaving 13 bases between them. The CDR3 spans 13 residues. The DNA for the CDR3 is TGTGCCAGCAGTTTCTCCTCAGGGGCCGGCTACACCTTC. Encoded protein: CASSFSSGAGYTF.

Details on this clone: An end of the junction does not agree with germline; a read error may underlie this. This chain links TRBV5-8 with TRBJ1-2; possible D gene TRBD1, 5 bases. The CDR3 loop spans 13 amino acids. Germline V gives CDR1 SGHTS, CDR2 YDEGEE. The CDR3 region is CASSLIQGRLPFF. CDR3 nucleotides: TGTGCCAGCAGCTTGATTCAGGGAAGACTCCCCTTCTTC.

The rearrangement joins TRBV21-1 to TRBJ2-3; the table's D call, TRBD2, was not checked against the DNA. TRBV21-1 is tagged as a pseudogene. CDR3 length equals 17 residues. CDR3 nucleotides: TGTGCCAGCAGCAAAGCGGAACGGGGGAACGGCACAGATACGCAGTATTTT. Translated: CASSKAERGNGTDTQYF.

CDR3 nucleotides: TGTGCCAGCAGCTTGGAACAGGGGAAGTCGGCAGCTTTCTTT. This translates into CASSLEQGKSAAFF. The chain couples TRBV5-5 to TRBJ1-1, with TRBD1 identical over 7 bases. This CDR3 is 14 amino acids long. In germline, CDR1 is SGHKS, CDR2 YYEKEE (reference sequence). Unmatched junction bases numbered 9, after V lost 0 bases and J lost 10 bases.

This rearrangement joins TRBV28 to TRBJ2-7; D not certain. The CDR3 consists of 12 residues. Trimming cost V 5 bases and J 7 bases, with 12 bases left between them. Looked up from germline, CDR1 is MDHEN and CDR2 is SYDVKM. This CDR3 reads CASSRLAGEQYF. The CDR3 DNA sequence: TGTGCCAGCAGTCGCCTCGCAGGTGAGCAGTACTTC.

The chain links TRBV6-2 or TRBV6-3 to TRBJ1-6; D ambiguous. Germline values: CDR1 MNHEY, CDR2 SVGEGT. The CDR3 extends over 14 amino acids. V was cut by 4 bases and J by 13 bases, with 17 bases left in between. In nucleotides, the CDR3 is TGTGCCAGCAGTTTCGCCGGTTTTATGTCGCCCCTCCACTTT. It translates to CASSFAGFMSPLHF.

The chain combines TRBV5-4 with TRBJ2-6; tentative D call: TRBD2 (6 bases). Per germline, CDR1 SGHNT and CDR2 YYREEE (reference sequence). Between the trimmed V and J ends, which lost 4 bases and 0 bases, there was a span of 17 bases. CDR3 length: 18 residues. CDR3 nucleotides: TGTGCCAGCAGCATGCCAGCTGTCGGGGGCTCTGGGGCCAACGTCCTGACTTTC. It codes for CASSMPAVGGSGANVLTF.

This chain connects TRBV30 to TRBJ1-2; 7 bases are shared with TRBD1. The CDR3 covers 16 residues. Germline CDR1 is GTSNPN and CDR2 is SVGIG (reference sequence). The V gene end was trimmed by 4 bases and the J gene end by 7 bases; junction bases not matched to a gene: 18. CDR3 residues: CAWKSAGGSILRGYTF. CDR3 DNA: TGTGCCTGGAAATCGGCAGGGGGTAGTATTTTGCGTGGCTACACCTTC.

The chain links TRBV28 to TRBJ1-1, with a weak D call TRBD1 (5 bases). Trimming took off 3 bases at V and 7 bases at J, with 12 bases between the two ends. Germline-derived CDR1 and CDR2 are MDHEN and SYDVKM. This CDR3 is built from 13 residues. The CDR3: CASSFSGVSEAFF. The CDR3 region has the DNA TGTGCCAGCAGTTTTTCGGGGGTGAGTGAAGCTTTCTTT.

This chain connects TRBV6-5 to TRBJ1-1; weak D call: TRBD1 (5 bases). The CDR3 loop spans 15 amino acids. The germline gives CDR1 MNHEY, CDR2 SVGAGI. V lost 0 bases, J lost 3 bases, and 11 bases lay in between. CDR3 in amino acids: CASSYSWRGDTEAFF. The CDR3 nucleotides are TGTGCCAGCAGTTACTCTTGGCGGGGGGACACTGAAGCTTTCTTT.

The rearrangement joins TRBV6-5 to TRBJ2-7; D is perhaps TRBD1 (5 bases). V lost 7 bases and J 5 bases, leaving 18 bases between the germline ends. The CDR3 contains 14 residues. CDR1 is MNHEY and CDR2 is SVGAGI in the germline V gene. The CDR3 loop reads CASTSWGNKNEQYF. As DNA, the CDR3 is TGTGCCAGCACCTCGTGGGGCAACAAGAACGAGCAGTACTTC.

The chain joins TRBV28 to TRBJ2-2, with D hard to call. The CDR3 covers 13 residues. Germline V gene lookup returns CDR1 MDHEN and CDR2 SYDVKM. V was trimmed by 3 bases and J by 15 bases, leaving 17 bases between them. In DNA form, the CDR3 reads TGTGCCAGCAGTTTCTCTTCTGCGGAGATGGTGTTTTTT. Translated, it gives CASSFSSAEMVFF.

This clone showed up just once. V and J are TRBV10-3 and TRBJ2-1; no clear D gene. Trimming took 4 bases from V and 0 from J, leaving 10 bases between them. Germline lookup yields CDR1 ENHRY and CDR2 SYGVKD. This CDR3 contains 15 residues. CDR3 region: CAISGLESSYNEQFF. The CDR3 nucleotides are TGTGCCATCAGTGGACTGGAGAGCTCCTACAATGAGCAGTTCTTC.